These T cell receptor beta chains were read from a single sample in a study of cytomegalovirus exposure and HLA in healthy donors. Method: immunoSEQ multiplex PCR; TCRdb's copy keeps in-frame clones and lacks some. The sample includes about 130,000 clones, about 91% of them seen just once. The sequenced material came from PBMCs. These receptors were taken from a woman in her late teens or twenties in good health and CMV-seronegative. Both conserved end residues are part of each CDR3. Each record gives: J gene, D gene, clone size, V gene, CDR3 protein, CDR3 DNA. The D gene is left open where the match is weak. The size entry is marked missing in some rows and otherwise reads once, few, many or a size class.

TRBJ1-5	NA	NA	TRBV19	CASSTGPSNQPQHF	TGTGCCAGTAGCACCGGTCCTAGCAATCAGCCCCAGCATTTT
TRBJ1-2	NA	NA	TRBV6-5	CASSQGAGYTF	TGTGCCAGCAGCCAAGGGGCTGGCTACACCTTC
TRBJ2-2	TRBD2	NA	TRBV19	CASSIAPGLEFTGELFF	TGTGCCAGTAGTATAGCCCCGGGACTAGAATTCACCGGGGAGCTGTTTTTT
TRBJ1-2	TRBD1	NA	TRBV30	CAWSRGQGGASGYTF	TGTGCCTGGAGCCGGGGACAGGGAGGCGCGTCTGGCTACACCTTC
TRBJ1-6	TRBD1	few	TRBV5-1	CASSMGQLNSPLHF	TGCGCCAGCAGCATGGGACAGTTGAATTCACCCCTCCACTTT
TRBJ1-5	NA	NA	TRBV28	CASSPPQYYSNQPQHF	TGTGCCAGCAGTCCGCCCCAGTATTATAGCAATCAGCCCCAGCATTTT
TRBJ2-2	NA	NA	TRBV19	CASSIDPGLNTGELFF	TGTGCCAGTAGTATAGATCCCGGGTTGAACACCGGGGAGCTGTTTTTT
TRBJ1-5	NA	few	TRBV6-5	CASSYSPGQPQHF	TGTGCCAGCAGTTACTCCCCAGGACAGCCCCAGCATTTT
TRBJ2-3	NA	NA	TRBV7-2	CASSFQGTTDTQYF	TGTGCCAGCAGCTTCCAGGGGACGACAGATACGCAGTATTTT
TRBJ2-5	NA	NA	TRBV25-1	CASSEFYGVGETQYF	TGTGCCAGCAGTGAATTTTATGGAGTCGGGGAGACCCAGTACTTC
TRBJ2-5	NA	NA	TRBV25-1	CASSESPIGYQETQYF	TGTGCCAGCAGTGAGTCCCCCATCGGGTACCAAGAGACCCAGTACTTC
TRBJ2-3	TRBD2	NA	TRBV27	CASSFLAGGKDTQYF	TGTGCCAGCAGTTTCTTGGCGGGGGGGAAAGATACGCAGTATTTT
TRBJ2-1	TRBD2	NA	TRBV4-3	CASSFGLAGGSGEQFF	TGCGCCAGCAGCTTCGGACTAGCGGGAGGAAGTGGTGAGCAGTTCTTC
TRBJ2-5	TRBD1	NA	TRBV18	CASSPDRAGETQYF	TGTGCCAGCTCACCAGACAGGGCGGGAGAGACCCAGTACTTC
TRBJ2-5	TRBD2	NA	TRBV9	CASSVAPGLAGGETQYF	TGTGCCAGCAGCGTAGCTCCAGGACTAGCGGGGGGGGAGACCCAGTACTTC
TRBJ2-7	NA	NA	TRBV14	CASSLTGVLYEQYF	TGTGCCAGCAGCCTCACCGGGGTTCTTTACGAGCAGTACTTC
TRBJ1-4	NA	NA	TRBV6-5	CASSYFIGSNEKLFF	TGTGCCAGCAGTTACTTTATCGGGAGTAATGAAAAACTGTTTTTT
TRBJ1-2	TRBD1	NA	TRBV6-1	CASSEGPGQGVDGYTF	TGTGCCAGCAGTGAAGGACCCGGACAGGGAGTAGATGGCTACACCTTC
TRBJ1-1	TRBD1	NA	TRBV27	CASRQRTGLMNTEAFF	TGTGCCAGCAGGCAGAGGACAGGGCTGATGAACACTGAAGCTTTCTTT
TRBJ1-2	TRBD1	NA	TRBV30	CAWSRSQGQYYTF	TGTGCCTGGAGTCGCTCGCAGGGACAGTACTACACCTTC
TRBJ2-7	NA	NA	TRBV10-2	CATRRETAYEQYF	TGCGCCACCCGAAGGGAGACCGCCTACGAGCAGTACTTC